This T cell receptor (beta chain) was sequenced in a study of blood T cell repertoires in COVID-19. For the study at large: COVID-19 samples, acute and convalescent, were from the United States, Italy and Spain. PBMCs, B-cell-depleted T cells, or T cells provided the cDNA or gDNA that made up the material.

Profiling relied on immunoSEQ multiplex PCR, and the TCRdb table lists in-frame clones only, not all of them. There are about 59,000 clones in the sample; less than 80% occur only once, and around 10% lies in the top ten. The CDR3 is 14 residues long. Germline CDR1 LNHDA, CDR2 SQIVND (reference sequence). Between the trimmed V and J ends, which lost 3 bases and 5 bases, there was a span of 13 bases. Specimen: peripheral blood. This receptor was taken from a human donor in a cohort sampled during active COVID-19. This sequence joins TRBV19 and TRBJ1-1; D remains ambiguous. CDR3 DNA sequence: TGTGCCAGTAGTATGGCGGGTTTCAGAACTGAAGCTTTCTTT. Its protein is CASSMAGFRTEAFF.